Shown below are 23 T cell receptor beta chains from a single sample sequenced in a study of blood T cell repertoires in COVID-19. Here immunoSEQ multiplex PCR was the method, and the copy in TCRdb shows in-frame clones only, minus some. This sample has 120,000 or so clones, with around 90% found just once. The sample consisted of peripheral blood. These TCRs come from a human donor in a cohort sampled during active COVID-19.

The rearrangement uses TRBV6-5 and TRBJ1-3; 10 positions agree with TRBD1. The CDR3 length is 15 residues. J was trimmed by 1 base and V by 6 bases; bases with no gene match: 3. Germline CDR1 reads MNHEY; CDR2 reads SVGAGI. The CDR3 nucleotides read TGTGCCAGCAGAAGGGACAGGGGATCTGGAAACACCATATATTTT. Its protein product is CASRRDRGSGNTIYF.

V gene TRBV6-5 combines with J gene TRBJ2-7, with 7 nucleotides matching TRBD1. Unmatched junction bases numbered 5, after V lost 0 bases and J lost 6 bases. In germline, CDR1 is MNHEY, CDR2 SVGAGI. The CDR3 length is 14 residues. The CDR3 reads CASSYSNRGGEQYF. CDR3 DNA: TGTGCCAGCAGTTACTCAAACAGGGGCGGCGAGCAGTACTTC.

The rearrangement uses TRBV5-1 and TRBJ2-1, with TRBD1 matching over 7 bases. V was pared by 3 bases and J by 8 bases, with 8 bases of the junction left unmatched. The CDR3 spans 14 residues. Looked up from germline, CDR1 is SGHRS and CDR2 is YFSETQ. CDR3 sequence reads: CASSSQTGFDEQFF. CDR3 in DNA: TGCGCCAGCAGCTCTCAGACAGGGTTCGATGAGCAGTTCTTC.

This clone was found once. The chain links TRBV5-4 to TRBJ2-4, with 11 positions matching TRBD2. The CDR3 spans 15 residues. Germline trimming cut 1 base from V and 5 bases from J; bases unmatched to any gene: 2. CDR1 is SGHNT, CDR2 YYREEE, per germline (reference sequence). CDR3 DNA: TGTGCCAGCAGCTTGTATAGCGGGAGGGAAAACATTCAGTACTTC. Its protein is CASSLYSGRENIQYF.

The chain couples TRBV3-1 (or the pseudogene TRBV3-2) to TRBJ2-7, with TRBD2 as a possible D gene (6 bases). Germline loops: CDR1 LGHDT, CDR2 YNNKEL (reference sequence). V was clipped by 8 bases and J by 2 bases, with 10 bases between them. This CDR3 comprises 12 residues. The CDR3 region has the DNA TGTGCCAGCGGAGGGACCACCTACGAGCAGTACTTC. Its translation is CASGGTTYEQYF.

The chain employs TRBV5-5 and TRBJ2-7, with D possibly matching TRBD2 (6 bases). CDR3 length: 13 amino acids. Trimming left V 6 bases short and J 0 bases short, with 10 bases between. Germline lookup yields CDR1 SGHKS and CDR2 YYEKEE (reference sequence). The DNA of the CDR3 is TGTGCCAGCACCCAAGCGGGCTCCTACGAGCAGTACTTC. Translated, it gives CASTQAGSYEQYF.

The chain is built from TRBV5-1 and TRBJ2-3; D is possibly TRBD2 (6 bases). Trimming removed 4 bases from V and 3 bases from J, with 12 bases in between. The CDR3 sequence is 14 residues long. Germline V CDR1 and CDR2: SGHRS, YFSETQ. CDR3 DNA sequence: TGCGCCAGCAGCGGCGGGCGGGGTACAGATACGCAGTATTTT. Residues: CASSGGRGTDTQYF.

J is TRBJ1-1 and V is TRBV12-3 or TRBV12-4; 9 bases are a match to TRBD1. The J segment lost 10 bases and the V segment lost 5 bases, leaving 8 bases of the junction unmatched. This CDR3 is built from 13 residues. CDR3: CASSNQQGATAFF. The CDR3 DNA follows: TGTGCCAGCAGTAATCAACAGGGGGCGACAGCTTTCTTT.

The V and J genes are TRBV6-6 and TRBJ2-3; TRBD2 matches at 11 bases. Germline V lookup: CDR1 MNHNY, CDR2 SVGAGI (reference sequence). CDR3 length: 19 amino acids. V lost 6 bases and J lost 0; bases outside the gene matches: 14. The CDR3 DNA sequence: TGTGCCAGCAGCTTAGCGGGAGGGACCCTAACTCCTAGCACAGATACGCAGTATTTT. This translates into CASSLAGGTLTPSTDTQYF.

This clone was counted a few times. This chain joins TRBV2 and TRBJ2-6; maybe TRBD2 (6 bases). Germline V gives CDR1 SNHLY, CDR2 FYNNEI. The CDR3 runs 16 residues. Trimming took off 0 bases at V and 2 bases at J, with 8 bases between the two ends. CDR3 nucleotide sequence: TGTGCCAGCAGTGAAGCGCGGGGAGCTGGGGCCAACGTCCTGACTTTC. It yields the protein CASSEARGAGANVLTF.

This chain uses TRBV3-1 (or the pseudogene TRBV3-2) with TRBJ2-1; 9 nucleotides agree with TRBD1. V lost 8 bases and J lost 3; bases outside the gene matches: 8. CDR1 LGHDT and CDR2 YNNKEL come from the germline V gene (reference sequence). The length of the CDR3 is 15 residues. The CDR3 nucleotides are TGTGCCAGCGCCCCCGGACAGGGGAACTACAATGAGCAGTTCTTC. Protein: CASAPGQGNYNEQFF.

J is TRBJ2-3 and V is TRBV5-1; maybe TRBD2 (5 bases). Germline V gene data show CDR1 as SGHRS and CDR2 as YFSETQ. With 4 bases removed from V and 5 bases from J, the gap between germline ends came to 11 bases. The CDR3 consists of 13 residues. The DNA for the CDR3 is TGCGCCAGCAGCCTGAGACGGGGAGATACGCAGTATTTT. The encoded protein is CASSLRRGDTQYF.

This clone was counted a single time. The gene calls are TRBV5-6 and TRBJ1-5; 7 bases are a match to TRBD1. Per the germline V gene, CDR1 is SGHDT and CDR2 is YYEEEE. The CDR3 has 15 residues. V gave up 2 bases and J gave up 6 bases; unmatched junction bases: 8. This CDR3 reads CASSLLGGRAQPQHF. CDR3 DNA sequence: TGTGCCAGCAGCTTACTAGGGGGCAGAGCTCAGCCCCAGCATTTT.

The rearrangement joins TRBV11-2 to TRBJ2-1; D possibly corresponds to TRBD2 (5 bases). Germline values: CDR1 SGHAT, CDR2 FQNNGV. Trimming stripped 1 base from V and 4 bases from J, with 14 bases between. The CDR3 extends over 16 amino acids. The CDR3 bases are TGTGCCAGCAGCTTAGGCCCAGACGGGGTTTACAATGAGCAGTTCTTC. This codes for CASSLGPDGVYNEQFF.

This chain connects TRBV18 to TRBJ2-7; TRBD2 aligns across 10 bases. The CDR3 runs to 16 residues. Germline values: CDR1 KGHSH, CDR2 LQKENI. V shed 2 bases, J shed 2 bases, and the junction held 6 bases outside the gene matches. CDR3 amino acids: CASSPAGTSDTYEQYF. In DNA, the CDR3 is TGTGCCAGCTCACCAGCGGGGACTAGCGACACCTACGAGCAGTACTTC.

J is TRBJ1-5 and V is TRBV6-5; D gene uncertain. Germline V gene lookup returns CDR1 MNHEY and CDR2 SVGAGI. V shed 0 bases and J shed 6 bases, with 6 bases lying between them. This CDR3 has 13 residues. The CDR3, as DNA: TGTGCCAGCAGTTACTCGGTCGGTCAGCCCCAGCATTTT. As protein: CASSYSVGQPQHF.

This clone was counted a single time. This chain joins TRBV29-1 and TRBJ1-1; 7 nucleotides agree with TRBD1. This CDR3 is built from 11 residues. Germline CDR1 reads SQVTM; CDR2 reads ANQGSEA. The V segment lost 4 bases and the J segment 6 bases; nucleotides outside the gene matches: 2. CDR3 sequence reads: CSVVQGAEAFF. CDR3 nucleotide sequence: TGCAGCGTTGTTCAGGGGGCTGAAGCTTTCTTT.

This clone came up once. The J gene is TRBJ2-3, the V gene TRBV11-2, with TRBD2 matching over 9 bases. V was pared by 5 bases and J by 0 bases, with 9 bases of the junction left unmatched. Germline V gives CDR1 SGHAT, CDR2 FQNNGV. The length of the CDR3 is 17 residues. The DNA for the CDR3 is TGTGCCAGCAGCGACCATAGACTAGCGGATAGCACAGATACGCAGTATTTT. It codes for CASSDHRLADSTDTQYF.

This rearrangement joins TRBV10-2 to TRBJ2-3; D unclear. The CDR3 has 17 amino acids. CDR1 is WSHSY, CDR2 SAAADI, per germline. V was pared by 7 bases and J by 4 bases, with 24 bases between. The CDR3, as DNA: TGCGCCAGCACCCTGAGGTCCGGCGCCCTGGGTCCAGATACGCAGTATTTT. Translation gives CASTLRSGALGPDTQYF.

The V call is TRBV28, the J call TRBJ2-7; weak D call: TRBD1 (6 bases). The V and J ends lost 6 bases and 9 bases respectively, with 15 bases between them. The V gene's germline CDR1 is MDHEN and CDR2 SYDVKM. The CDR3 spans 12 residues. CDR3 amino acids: CASRGAGEGQYF. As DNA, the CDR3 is TGTGCCAGCAGGGGGGCCGGGGAAGGGCAGTACTTC.

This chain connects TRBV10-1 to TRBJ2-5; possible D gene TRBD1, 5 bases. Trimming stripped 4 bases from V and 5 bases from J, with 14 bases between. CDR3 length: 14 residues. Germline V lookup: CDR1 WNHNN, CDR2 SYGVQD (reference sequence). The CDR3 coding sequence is TGCGCCAGCAGTGCCAGGGAATTCAGGGAGACCCAGTACTTC. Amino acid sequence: CASSAREFRETQYF.

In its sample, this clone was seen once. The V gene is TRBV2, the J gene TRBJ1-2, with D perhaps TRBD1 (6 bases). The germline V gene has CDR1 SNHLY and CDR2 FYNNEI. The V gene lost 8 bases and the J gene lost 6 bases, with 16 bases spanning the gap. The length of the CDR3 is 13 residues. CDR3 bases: TGTGCCAGCCAACCTACAGGGATCGATGGCTACACCTTC. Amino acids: CASQPTGIDGYTF.

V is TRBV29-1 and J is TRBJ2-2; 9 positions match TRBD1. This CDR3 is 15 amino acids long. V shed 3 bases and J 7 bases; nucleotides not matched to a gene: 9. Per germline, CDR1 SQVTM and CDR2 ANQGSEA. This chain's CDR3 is CSVERTGVHNGELFF. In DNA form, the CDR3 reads TGCAGCGTTGAGAGGACAGGGGTTCACAACGGGGAGCTGTTTTTT.